The clone carrying this TCR beta chain was observed many times. Its antigen is unidentified. The CDR3 consists of 12 residues. The germline V gene encodes CDR1 MNHEY and CDR2 SVGEGT. The V end was cut by 5 bases, the J end by 0 bases, with 2 bases between. The sample comes from a study of identical twins. Whole-study findings and limits: Models, which agreed with sharing between unrelated individuals, nonetheless underestimated the out-of-frame TCR alpha sharing seen in monozygotic twins. Fewer insertions marked abundant cord blood beta clonotypes; young adult naive trended weakly, memory not at all. One should note that invariant MAIT and iNKT cells could partly confound zero-insertion analyses.

A universal primer site was created by template switching, with the cDNA bearing unique molecular identifiers. MiXCR, applied by TCRdb to the 5' RACE reads, yields one record per CDR3 protein. The sample has under 500,000 distinct CDR3 sequences, roughly an eighth seen once. This same sample was also taken into another study, of yellow fever vaccine responses in identical twins.

The V call is TRBV6-2 or TRBV6-3, the J call TRBJ2-4, with unresolved D. Sequenced sample: CD4+ T cells sorted from blood. This receptor was identified in a woman under 30 in good health. The CDR3 reads CASSTAKNIQYF. The DNA for the CDR3 is TGTGCCAGCAGTACAGCCAAAAACATTCAGTACTTC.